This TCR beta chain stems from a study of T cells in Graves' hyperthyroidism and ophthalmopathy. Study-level points and caveats: Most thyroid clonotypes with frequency above 0.001 were detected in blood.

TCR beta CDR3 regions were amplified from RNA transcripts. The HTBI set primed first-round TCR CDR3 RT-PCR. TCRdb reanalysed the multiplex PCR reads using MiXCR and keeps one entry per CDR3 protein. The sample shows a few hundred thousand distinct CDR3 sequences, approximately 20% of them seen only once. This clonotype was found once. Its specificity is not known. Per the germline V gene, CDR1 is LGHNA and CDR2 is YNFKEQ. The V and J ends lost 1 base and 6 bases respectively, with 16 bases between them. The CDR3 loop spans 16 amino acids. The study enrolled patients aged 18 to 65 with newly diagnosed hyperthyroidism of under 2 months' duration. The diagnoses drew upon clinical symptoms, serum thyroxine and TRAb, thyroid ultrasound and orbital computed tomography.

This clonotype was sampled from a man in his forties with Graves' hyperthyroidism. The rearrangement joins TRBV4-2 to TRBJ2-1; D may correspond to TRBD1 or TRBD2 (5 bases each). Sequencing was done on a sample of blood. CDR3 in amino acids: CASSQGTAARGNEQFF. CDR3 coding DNA: TGTGCCAGCAGCCAAGGTACGGCGGCGAGGGGCAATGAGCAGTTCTTC.